This TCR beta chain was recovered during a study of radiotherapy plus CTLA-4 blockade in lung cancer. Profiling relied on immunoSEQ multiplex PCR, and the TCRdb table lists in-frame clones only, not all of them. The repertoire has 57,000 or so clones, 60% to 80% of them found once; the top ten carry 4.4%. With respect to this clone: Antigen unknown.

Overall study findings and caveats: Subsequent to radiotherapy plus ipilimumab, tumor-derived TCR clones underwent expansion in blood.

The specimen comprised peripheral blood, sampled from a patient treated with radiotherapy plus ipilimumab. The receptor was derived from a human donor with non-small cell lung cancer who had a complete response to radiotherapy plus ipilimumab.

This CDR3 is CASSSTESSTDTQYF. The CDR3 nucleotides are TGCGCCAGCAGCTCCACAGAGTCTAGCACAGATACGCAGTATTTT. V is TRBV5-1 and J is TRBJ2-3; D gene ambiguous. Deletions cut 3 bases from V and 0 bases from J, with 11 bases between. Germline lookup yields CDR1 SGHRS and CDR2 YFSETQ. The CDR3 runs 15 residues.